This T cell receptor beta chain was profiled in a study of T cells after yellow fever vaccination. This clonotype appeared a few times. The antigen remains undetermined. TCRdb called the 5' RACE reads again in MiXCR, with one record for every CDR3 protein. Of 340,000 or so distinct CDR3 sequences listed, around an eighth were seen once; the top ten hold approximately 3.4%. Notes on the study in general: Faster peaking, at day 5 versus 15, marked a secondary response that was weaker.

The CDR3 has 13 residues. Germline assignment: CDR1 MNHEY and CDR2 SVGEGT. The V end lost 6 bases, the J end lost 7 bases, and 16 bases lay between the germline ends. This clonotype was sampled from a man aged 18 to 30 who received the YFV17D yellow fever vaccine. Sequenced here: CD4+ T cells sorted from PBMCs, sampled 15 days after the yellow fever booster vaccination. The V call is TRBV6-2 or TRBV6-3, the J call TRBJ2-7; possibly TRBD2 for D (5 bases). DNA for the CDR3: TGTGCCAGCAGGTCCCTCGGACGGGATGAGCAGTACGTC. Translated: CASRSLGRDEQYV.